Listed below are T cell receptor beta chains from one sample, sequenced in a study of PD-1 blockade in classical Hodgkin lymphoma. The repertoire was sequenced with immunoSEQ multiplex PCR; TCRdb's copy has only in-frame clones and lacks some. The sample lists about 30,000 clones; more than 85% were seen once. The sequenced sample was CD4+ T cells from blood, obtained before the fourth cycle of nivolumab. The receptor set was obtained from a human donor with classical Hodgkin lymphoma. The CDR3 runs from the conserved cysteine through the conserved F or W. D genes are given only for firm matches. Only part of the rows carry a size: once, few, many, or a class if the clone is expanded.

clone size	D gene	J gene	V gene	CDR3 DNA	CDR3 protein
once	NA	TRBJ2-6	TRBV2	TGTGCCAGCGGCCGGGAAGGGGGCTCTGGGGCCAACGTCCTGACTTTC	CASGREGGSGANVLTF
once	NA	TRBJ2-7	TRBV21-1	TGTGCCAGCACCATTGAGAGGGTGTACGAGCAGTACTTC	CASTIERVYEQYF
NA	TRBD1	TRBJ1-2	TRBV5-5	TGTGCCAGCAGCTTAAGCCGGGACAGGGATGGCTACACCTTC	CASSLSRDRDGYTF
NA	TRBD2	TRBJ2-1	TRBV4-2	TGTGCCAGCAGCCAAAATTTAGCGGGGGAGATCTCCTACAATGAGCAGTTCTTC	CASSQNLAGEISYNEQFF
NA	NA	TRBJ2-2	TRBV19	TGTGCCAGTAGTAGGGCGGGAAAGAACACCGGGGAGCTGTTTTTT	CASSRAGKNTGELFF
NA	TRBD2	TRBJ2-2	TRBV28	TGTGCCAGCAGCCGAGCGGGAGCGGGCAACACCGGGGAGCTGTTTTTT	CASSRAGAGNTGELFF
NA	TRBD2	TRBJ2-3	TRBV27	TGTGCCAGCAGTTTACTGGCGGGGGGGCCTTTTAACACAGATACGCAGTATTTT	CASSLLAGGPFNTDTQYF
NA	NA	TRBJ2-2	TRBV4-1	TGCGCCAGCAGTGTCACGGGGGGCATCACCGGGGAGCTGTTTTTT	CASSVTGGITGELFF
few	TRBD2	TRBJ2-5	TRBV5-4	TGTGCCAGCAGCCCCTCACCGGCTAGCGGGGCGCAAGAGACCCAGTACTTC	CASSPSPASGAQETQYF
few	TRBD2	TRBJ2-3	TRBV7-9	TGTGCCAGCAGCTCATGGACTAGCGGGAGCACAGATACGCAGTATTTT	CASSSWTSGSTDTQYF
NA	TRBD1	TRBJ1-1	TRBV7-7	TGTGCTAGCAGACCAGACAGGGACACTGAAGCTTTCTTT	CASRPDRDTEAFF
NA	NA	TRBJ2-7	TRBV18	TGTGCCAGCTCACCATGGGGCTTAAGCTCCTACGAGCAGTACTTC	CASSPWGLSSYEQYF
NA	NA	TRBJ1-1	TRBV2	TGTGCCAGCAGTTGGATTCTAGAAATCACTGAAGCTTTCTTT	CASSWILEITEAFF
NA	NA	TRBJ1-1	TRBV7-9	TGTGCCAGCAGCCCAATGTGGGGCACTGAAGCTTTCTTT	CASSPMWGTEAFF
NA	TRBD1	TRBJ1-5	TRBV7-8	TGTGCCAGCAGGCAGGGGGGGCTTTTGTATAGCAATCAGCCCCAGCATTTT	CASRQGGLLYSNQPQHF
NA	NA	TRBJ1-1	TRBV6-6	TGTGCCAGCAGTAAAGTTACGAACACTGAAGCTTTCTTT	CASSKVTNTEAFF
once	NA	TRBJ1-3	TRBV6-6	TGTGCCAGCGGGACTGCAAACTCTGGAAACACCATATATTTT	CASGTANSGNTIYF
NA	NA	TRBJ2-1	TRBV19	TGTGCCAGTAGGCAGGGACAAAAAAATGAGCAGTTCTTC	CASRQGQKNEQFF
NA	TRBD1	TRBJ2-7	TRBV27	TGTGCCAGCAGCCGGGACAGATTCTACGAGCAGTACTTC	CASSRDRFYEQYF
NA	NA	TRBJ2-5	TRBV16	TGTGCCAGCAGCCAACGATCCCCGAGACAATACTTC	CASSQRSPRQYF
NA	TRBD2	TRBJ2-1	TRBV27	TGTGCCAGCAGTGGTCTAGCGGGTTACTACAATGAGCAGTTCTTC	CASSGLAGYYNEQFF
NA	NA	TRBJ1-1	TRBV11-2	TGTGCCAGCAGCTTAGCTTTGGGCGCGAACACTGAAGCTTTCTTT	CASSLALGANTEAFF
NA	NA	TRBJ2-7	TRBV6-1	TGTGCCAGTCACAGGGCAGTCAATGAGCAGTACTTC	CASHRAVNEQYF
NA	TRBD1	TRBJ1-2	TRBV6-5	TGTGCCAGCAGTGCACAGGGGCGGTTTTATGGCTACACCTTC	CASSAQGRFYGYTF
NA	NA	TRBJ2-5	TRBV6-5	TGTGCCAGCAGTTACTCAAGGGAGACCCAGTACTTC	CASSYSRETQYF